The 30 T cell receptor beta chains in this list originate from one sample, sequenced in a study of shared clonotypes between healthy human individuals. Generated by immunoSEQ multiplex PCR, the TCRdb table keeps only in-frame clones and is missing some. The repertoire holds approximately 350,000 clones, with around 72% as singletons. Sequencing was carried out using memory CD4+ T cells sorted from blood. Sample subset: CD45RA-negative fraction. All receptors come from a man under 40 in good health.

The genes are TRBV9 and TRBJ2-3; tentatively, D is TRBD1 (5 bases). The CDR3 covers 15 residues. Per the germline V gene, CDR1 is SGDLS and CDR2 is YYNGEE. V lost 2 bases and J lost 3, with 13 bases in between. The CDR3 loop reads CASSVGPQATDTQYF. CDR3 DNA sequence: TGTGCCAGCAGCGTCGGTCCACAGGCGACAGATACGCAGTATTTT.

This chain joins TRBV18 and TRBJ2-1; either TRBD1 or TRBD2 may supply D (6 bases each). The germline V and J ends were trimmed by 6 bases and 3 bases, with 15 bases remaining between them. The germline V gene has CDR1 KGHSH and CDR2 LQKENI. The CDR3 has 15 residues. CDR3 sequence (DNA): TGTGCCAGCTCGCCCCTGGGGGGCGACTACAATGAGCAGTTCTTC. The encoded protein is CASSPLGGDYNEQFF.

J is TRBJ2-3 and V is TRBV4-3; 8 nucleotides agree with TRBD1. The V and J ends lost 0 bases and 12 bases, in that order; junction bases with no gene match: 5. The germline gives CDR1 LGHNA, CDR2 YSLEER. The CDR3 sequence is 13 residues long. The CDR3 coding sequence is TGCGCCAGCAGCCAAGATCGGGACAGGAACCAGTATTTT. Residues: CASSQDRDRNQYF.

CDR3: CASSLGGNPTDTQYF. In DNA, the CDR3 is TGTGCCAGCAGCTTAGGCGGGAATCCCACAGATACGCAGTATTTT. The gene calls are TRBV11-2 and TRBJ2-3, with a weak D call TRBD2 (6 bases). The CDR3 sequence is 15 residues long. Germline V gives CDR1 SGHAT, CDR2 FQNNGV. The ends were cut back, 1 base at V and 2 bases at J, with 10 bases in the middle.

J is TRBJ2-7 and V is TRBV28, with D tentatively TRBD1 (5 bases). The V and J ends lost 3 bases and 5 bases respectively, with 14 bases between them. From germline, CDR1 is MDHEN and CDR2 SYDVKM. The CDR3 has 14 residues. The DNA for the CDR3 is TGTGCCAGCAGTTTCCCCAGGGATTCCAACGAGCAGTACTTC. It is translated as CASSFPRDSNEQYF. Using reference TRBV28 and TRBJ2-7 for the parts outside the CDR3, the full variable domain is DVKVTQSSRYLVKRTGEKVFLECVQDMDHENMFWYRQDPGLGLRLIYFSYDVKMKEKGDIPEGYSVSREKKERFSLILESASTNQTSMYLCASSFPRDSNEQYFGPGTRLTVT.

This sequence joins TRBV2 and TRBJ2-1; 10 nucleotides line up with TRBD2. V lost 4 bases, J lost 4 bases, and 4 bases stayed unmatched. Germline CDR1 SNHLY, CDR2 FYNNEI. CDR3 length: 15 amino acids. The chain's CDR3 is CASSGGTSVYNEQFF. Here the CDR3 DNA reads TGTGCCAGCAGTGGGGGGACTAGCGTTTACAATGAGCAGTTCTTC.

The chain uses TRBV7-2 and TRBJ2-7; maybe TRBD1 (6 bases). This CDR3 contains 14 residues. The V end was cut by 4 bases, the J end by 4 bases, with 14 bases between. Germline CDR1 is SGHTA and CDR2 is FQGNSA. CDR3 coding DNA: TGTGCCAGCAGCTCCTTAGGGGGATCTTACGAGCAGTACTTC. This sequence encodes CASSSLGGSYEQYF.

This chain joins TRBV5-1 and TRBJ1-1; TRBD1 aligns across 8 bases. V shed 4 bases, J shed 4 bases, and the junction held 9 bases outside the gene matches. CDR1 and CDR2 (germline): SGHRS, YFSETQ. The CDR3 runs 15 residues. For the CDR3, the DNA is TGCGCCAGCAGCCCACAGGGGGGGAGTGGCACTGAAGCTTTCTTT. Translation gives CASSPQGGSGTEAFF. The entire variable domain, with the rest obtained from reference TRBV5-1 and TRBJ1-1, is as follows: KAGVTQTPRYLIKTRGQQVTLSCSPISGHRSVSWYQQTPGQGLQFLFEYFSETQRNKGNFPGRFSGRQFSNSRSEMNVSTLELGDSALYLCASSPQGGSGTEAFFGQGTRLTVV.

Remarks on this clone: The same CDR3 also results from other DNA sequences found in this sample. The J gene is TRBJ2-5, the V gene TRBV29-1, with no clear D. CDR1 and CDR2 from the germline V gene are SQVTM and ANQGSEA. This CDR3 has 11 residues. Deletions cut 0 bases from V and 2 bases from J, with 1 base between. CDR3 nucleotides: TGCAGCGTTGAAGATCAAGAGACCCAGTACTTC. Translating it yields CSVEDQETQYF.

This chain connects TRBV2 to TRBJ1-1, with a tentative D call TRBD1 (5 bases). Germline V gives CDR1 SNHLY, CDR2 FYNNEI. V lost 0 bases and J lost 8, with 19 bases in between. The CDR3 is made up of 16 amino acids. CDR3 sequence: CASSEAQTTGTNEAFF. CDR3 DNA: TGTGCCAGCAGTGAAGCGCAGACTACGGGGACCAACGAAGCTTTCTTT.

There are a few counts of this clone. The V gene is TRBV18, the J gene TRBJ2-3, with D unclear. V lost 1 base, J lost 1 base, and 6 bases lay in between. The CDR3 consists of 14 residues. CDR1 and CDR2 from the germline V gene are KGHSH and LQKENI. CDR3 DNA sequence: TGTGCCAGCTCACCACAGTGGGGCACAGATACGCAGTATTTT. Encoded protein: CASSPQWGTDTQYF. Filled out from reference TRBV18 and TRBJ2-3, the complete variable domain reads NAGVMQNPRHLVRRRGQEARLRCSPMKGHSHVYWYRQLPEEGLKFMVYLQKENIIDESGMPKERFSAEFPKEGPSILRIQQVVRGDSAAYFCASSPQWGTDTQYFGPGTRLTVL.

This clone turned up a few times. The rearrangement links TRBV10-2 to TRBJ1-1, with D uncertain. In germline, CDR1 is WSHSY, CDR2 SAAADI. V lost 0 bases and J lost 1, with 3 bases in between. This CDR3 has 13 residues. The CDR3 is CASSESENTEAFF. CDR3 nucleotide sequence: TGCGCCAGCAGTGAGTCGGAGAACACTGAAGCTTTCTTT.

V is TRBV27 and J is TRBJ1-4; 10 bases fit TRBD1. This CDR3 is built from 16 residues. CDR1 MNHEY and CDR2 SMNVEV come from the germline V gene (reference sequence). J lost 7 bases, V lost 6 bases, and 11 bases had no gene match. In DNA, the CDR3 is TGTGCCAGCAGCCGCCGGGGGGGACAGGGGTTTGAAAAACTGTTTTTT. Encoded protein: CASSRRGGQGFEKLFF. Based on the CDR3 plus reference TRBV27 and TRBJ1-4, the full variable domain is EAQVTQNPRYLITVTGKKLTVTCSQNMNHEYMSWYRQDPGLGLRQIYYSMNVEVTDKGDVPEGYKVSRKEKRNFPLILESPSPNQTSLYFCASSRRGGQGFEKLFFGSGTQLSVL.

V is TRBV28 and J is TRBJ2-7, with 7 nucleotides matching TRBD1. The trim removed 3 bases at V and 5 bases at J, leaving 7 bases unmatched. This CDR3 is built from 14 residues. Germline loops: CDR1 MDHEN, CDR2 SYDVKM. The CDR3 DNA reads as TGTGCCAGCAGTTTGAACAGGGGCTTCGACGAGCAGTACTTC. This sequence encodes CASSLNRGFDEQYF. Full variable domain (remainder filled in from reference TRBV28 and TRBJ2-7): DVKVTQSSRYLVKRTGEKVFLECVQDMDHENMFWYRQDPGLGLRLIYFSYDVKMKEKGDIPEGYSVSREKKERFSLILESASTNQTSMYLCASSLNRGFDEQYFGPGTRLTVT.

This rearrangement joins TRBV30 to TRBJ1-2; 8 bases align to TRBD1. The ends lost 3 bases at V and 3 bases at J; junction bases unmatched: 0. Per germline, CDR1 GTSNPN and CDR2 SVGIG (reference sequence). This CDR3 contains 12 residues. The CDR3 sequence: CAWRDRDYGYTF. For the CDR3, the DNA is TGTGCCTGGAGGGACAGGGACTATGGCTACACCTTC.

CDR3 loop: CAISGFGLAGTNTGELFF. In DNA, the CDR3 is TGTGCCATCAGTGGATTCGGACTAGCGGGAACAAACACCGGGGAGCTGTTTTTT. The chain has TRBV10-3 and TRBJ2-2; 12 nucleotides align to TRBD2. The CDR3 consists of 18 residues. The V segment lost 4 bases and the J segment 2 bases; nucleotides outside the gene matches: 8. Germline assignment: CDR1 ENHRY and CDR2 SYGVKD.

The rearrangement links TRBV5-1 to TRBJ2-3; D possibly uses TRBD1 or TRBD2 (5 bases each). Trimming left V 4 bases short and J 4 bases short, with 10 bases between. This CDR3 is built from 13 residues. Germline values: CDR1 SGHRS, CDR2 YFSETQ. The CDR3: CASSLLGADTQYF. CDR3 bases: TGCGCCAGCAGCCTGCTGGGGGCAGATACGCAGTATTTT.

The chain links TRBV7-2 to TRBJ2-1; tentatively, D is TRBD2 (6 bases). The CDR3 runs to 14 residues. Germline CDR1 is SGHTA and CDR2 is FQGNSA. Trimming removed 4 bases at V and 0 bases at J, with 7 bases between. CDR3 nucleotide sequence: TGTGCCAGCAGCTCGGGAGACTCCTACAATGAGCAGTTCTTC. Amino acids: CASSSGDSYNEQFF.

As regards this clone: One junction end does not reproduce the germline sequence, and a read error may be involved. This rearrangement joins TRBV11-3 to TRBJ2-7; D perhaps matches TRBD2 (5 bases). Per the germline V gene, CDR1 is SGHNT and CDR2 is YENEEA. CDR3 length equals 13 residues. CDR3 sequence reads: CANSLDWGDEQYF. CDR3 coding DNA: TGTGCCAACAGCTTAGATTGGGGAGACGAGCAGTACTTC.

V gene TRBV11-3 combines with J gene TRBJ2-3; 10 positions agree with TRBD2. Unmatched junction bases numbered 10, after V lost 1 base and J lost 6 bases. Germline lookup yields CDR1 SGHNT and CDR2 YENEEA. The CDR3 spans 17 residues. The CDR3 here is CASSLGEAGGPSDTQYF. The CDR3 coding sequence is TGTGCCAGCAGCTTAGGCGAAGCGGGAGGGCCTTCTGATACGCAGTATTTT.

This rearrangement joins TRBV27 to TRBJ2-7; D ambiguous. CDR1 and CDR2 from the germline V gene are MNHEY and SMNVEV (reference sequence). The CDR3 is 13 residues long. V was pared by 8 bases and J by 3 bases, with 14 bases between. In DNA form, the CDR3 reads TGTGCCAGCTCAGTAGTGGGCGGCTACGAGCAGTACTTC. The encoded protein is CASSVVGGYEQYF.

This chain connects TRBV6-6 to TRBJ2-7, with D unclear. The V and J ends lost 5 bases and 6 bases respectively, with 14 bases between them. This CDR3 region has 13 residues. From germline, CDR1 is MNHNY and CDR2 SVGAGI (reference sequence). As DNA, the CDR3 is TGTGCCAGCAGTCAAAAACCAATTTCCGAGCAGTACTTC. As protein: CASSQKPISEQYF.

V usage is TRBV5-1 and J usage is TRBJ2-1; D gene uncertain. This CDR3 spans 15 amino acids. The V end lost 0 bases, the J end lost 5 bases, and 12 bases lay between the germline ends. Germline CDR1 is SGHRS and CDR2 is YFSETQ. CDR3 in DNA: TGCGCCAGCAGCTTGGATGTAGTTAGACACAATGAGCAGTTCTTC. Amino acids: CASSLDVVRHNEQFF.

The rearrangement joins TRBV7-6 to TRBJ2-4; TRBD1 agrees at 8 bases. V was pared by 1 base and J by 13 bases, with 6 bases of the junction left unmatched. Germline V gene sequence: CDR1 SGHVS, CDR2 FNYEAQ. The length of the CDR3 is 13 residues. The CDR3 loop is CASSLEGQGRQYF. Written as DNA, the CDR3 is TGTGCCAGCAGCTTAGAAGGACAGGGACGACAGTACTTC.

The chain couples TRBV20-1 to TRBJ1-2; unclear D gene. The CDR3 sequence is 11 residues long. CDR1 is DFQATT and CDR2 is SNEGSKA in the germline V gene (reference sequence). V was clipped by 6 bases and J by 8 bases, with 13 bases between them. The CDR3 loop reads CSATSQAGYTF. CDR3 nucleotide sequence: TGCAGTGCAACGAGTCAGGCGGGCTACACCTTC.

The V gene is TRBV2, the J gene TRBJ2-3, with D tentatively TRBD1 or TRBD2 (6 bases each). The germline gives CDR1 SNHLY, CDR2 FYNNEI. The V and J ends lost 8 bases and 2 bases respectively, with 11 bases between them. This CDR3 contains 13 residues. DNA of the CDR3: TGTGCCAGCGGGGGGCGGAACACAGATACGCAGTATTTT. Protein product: CASGGRNTDTQYF. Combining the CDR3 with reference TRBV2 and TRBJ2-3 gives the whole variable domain EPEVTQTPSHQVTQMGQEVILRCVPISNHLYFYWYRQILGQKVEFLVSFYNNEISEKSEIFDDQFSVERPDGSNFTLKIRSTKLEDSAMYFCASGGRNTDTQYFGPGTRLTVL.

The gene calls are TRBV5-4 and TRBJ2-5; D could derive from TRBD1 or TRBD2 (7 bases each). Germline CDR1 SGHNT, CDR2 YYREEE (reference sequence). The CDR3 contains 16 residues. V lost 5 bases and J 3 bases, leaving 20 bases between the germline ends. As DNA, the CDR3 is TGTGCCAGCAGTCACTATTCGACAGGGAGGGAAGAGACCCAGTACTTC. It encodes CASSHYSTGREETQYF. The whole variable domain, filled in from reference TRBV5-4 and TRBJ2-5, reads ETGVTQSPTHLIKTRGQQVTLRCSSQSGHNTVSWYQQALGQGPQFIFQYYREEENGRGNFPPRFSGLQFPNYSSELNVNALELDDSALYLCASSHYSTGREETQYFGPGTRLLVL.

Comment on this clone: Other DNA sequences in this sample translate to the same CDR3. CDR3 amino acids: CASSSGQGDSNQPQHF. In DNA form, the CDR3 reads TGTGCCAGCAGCTCTGGACAGGGGGATAGCAATCAGCCCCAGCATTTT. The chain uses TRBV7-9 and TRBJ1-5; 10 nucleotides align to TRBD1. The CDR3 totals 16 residues. V lost 4 bases, J lost 0 bases, and 3 bases stayed unmatched. From germline, CDR1 is SEHNR and CDR2 FQNEAQ (reference sequence).

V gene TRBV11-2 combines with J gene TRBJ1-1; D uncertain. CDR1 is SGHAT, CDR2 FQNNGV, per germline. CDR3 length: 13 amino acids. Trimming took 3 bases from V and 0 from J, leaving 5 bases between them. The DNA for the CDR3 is TGTGCCAGCAGCTTTCGGTTGAACACTGAAGCTTTCTTT. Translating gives CASSFRLNTEAFF.

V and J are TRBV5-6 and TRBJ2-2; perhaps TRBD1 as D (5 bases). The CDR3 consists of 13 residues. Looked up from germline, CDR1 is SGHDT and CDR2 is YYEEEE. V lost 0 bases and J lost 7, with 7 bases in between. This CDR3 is CASSLEGYGELFF. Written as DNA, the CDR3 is TGTGCCAGCAGCTTGGAGGGGTACGGGGAGCTGTTTTTT.